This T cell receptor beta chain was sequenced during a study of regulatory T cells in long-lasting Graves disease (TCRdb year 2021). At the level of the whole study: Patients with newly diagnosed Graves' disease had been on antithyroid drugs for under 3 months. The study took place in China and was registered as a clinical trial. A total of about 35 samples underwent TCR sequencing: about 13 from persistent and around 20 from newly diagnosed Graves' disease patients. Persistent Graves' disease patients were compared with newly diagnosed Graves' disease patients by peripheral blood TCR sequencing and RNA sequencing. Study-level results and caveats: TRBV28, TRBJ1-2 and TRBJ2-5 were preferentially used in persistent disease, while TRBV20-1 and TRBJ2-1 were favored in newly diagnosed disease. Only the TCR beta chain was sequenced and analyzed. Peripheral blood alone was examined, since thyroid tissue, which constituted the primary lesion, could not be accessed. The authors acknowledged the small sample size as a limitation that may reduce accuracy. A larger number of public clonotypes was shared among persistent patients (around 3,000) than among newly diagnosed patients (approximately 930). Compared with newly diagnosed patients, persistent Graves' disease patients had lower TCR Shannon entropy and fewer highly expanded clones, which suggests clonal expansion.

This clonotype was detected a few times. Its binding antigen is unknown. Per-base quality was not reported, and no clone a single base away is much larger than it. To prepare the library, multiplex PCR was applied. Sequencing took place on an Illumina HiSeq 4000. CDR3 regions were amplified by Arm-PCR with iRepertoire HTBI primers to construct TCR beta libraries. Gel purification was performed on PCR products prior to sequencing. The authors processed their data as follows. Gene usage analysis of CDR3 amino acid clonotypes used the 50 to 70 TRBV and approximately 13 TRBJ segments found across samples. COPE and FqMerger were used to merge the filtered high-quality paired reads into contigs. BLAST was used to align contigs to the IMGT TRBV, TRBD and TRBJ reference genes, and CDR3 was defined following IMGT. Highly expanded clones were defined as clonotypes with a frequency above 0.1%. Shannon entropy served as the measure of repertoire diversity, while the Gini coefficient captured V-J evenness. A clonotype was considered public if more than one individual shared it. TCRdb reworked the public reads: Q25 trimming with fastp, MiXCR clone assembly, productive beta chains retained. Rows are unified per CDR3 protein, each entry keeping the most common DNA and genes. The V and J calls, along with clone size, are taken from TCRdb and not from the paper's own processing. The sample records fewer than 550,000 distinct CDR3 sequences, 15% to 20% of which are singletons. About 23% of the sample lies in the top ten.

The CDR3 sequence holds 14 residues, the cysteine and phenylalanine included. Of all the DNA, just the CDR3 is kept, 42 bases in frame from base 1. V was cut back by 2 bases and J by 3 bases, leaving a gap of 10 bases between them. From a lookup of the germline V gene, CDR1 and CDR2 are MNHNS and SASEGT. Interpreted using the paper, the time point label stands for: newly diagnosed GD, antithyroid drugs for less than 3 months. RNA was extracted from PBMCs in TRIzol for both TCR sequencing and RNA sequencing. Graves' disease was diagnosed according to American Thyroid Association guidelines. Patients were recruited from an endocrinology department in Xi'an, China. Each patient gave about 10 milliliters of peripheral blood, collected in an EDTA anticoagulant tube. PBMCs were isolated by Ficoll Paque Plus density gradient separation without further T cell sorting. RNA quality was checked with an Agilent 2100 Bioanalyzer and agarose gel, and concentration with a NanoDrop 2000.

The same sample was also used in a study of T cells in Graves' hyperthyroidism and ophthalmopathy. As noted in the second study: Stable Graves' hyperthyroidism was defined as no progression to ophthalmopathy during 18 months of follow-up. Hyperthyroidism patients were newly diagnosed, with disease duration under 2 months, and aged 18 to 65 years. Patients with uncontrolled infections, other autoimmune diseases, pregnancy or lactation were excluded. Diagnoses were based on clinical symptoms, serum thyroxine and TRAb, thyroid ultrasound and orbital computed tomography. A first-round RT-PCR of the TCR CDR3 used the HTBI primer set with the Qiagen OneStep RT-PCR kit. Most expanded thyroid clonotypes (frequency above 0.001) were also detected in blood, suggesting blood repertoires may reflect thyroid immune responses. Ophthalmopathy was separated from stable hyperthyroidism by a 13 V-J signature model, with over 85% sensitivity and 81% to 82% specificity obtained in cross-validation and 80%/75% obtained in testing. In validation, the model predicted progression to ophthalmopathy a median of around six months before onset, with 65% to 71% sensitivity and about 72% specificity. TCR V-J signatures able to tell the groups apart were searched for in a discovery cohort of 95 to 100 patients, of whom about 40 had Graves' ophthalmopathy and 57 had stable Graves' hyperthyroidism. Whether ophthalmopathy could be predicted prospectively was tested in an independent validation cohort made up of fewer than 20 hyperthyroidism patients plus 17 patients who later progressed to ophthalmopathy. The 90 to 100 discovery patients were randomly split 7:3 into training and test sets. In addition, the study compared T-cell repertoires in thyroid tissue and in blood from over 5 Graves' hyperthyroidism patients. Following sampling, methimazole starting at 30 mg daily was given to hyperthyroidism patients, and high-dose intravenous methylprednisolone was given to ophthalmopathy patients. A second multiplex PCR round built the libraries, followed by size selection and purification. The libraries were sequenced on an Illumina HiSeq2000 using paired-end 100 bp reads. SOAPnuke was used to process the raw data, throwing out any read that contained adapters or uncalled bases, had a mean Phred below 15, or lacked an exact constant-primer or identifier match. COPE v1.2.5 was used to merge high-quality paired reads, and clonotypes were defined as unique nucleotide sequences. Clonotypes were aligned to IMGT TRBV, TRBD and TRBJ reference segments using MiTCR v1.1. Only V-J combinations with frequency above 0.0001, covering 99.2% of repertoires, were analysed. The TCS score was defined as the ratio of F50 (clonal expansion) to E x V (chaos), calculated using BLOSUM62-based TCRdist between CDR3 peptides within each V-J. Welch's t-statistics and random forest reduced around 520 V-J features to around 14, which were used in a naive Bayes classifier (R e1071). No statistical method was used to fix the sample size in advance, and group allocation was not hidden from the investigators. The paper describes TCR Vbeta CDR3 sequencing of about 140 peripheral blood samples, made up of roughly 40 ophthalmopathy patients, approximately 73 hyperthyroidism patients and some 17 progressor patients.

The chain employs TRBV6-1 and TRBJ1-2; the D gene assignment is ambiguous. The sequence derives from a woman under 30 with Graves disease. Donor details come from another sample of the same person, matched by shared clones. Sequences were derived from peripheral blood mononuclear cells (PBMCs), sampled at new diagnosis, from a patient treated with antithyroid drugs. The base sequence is TGTGCCAGCAGTGAATCACCAGGAGACTATGGCTACACCTTC. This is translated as CASSESPGDYGYTF.